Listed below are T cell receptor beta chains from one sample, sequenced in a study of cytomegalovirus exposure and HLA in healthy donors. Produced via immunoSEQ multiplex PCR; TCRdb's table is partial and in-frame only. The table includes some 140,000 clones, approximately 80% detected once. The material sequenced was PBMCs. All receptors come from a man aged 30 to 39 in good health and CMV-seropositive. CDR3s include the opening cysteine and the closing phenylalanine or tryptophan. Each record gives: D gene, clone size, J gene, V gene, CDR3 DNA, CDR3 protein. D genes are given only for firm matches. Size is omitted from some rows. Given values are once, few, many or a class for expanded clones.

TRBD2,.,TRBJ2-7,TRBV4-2,TGTGCCAGCAGCCTGTGGGGGTCTAGCGGTACCTACGAGCAGTACTTC,CASSLWGSSGTYEQYF
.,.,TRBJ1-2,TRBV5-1,TGCGCCAGCAGCTTGACAGACAAAGCTAACTATGGCTACACCTTC,CASSLTDKANYGYTF
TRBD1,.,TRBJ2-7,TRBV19,TGTGCCAGTAGATTGGACAGGGATGATAACGAGCAGTACTTC,CASRLDRDDNEQYF
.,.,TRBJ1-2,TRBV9,TGTGCCAGCAGCGTAGTCGAACCCCCAGGGATGAGTGGCTACACCTTC,CASSVVEPPGMSGYTF
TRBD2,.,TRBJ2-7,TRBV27,TGTGCCAGCAGTACCCGACTAGCGGGCCCCTACGAGCAGTACTTC,CASSTRLAGPYEQYF
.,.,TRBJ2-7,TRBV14,TGTGCCAGCAGCCGGAACAGGGTCAAGAGCTACGAGCAGTACTTC,CASSRNRVKSYEQYF
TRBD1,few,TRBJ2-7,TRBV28,TGTGCCAGCAGTGGGTCCGGACAGGGGTCGTACGAGCAGTACTTC,CASSGSGQGSYEQYF
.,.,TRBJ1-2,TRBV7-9,TGTGCCAGCAGCCAGGACAGATCATATGGCTACACCTTC,CASSQDRSYGYTF
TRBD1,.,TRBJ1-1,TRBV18,TGTGCCAGCTCCAATACACAGGGGGCCGGCGCTGAAGCTTTCTTT,CASSNTQGAGAEAFF
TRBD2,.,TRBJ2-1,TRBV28,TGTGCCAGCAGTTTTTTCCTGAGCGGACTAGCGGCCATCTACAATGAGCAGTTCTTC,CASSFFLSGLAAIYNEQFF
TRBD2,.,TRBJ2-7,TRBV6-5,TGTGCCAGCAGTTCGACTAGCGGGAGGTTTAGGCGGTACTTC,CASSSTSGRFRRYF
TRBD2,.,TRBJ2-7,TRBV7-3,TGTGCCAGCAGCCCTCAGGGACTAGCGGGAGCGAACGAGCAGTACTTC,CASSPQGLAGANEQYF
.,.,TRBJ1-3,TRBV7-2,TGTGCCAGCAGCTTAGGTCTGCGTAGCGGAAACACCATATATTTT,CASSLGLRSGNTIYF
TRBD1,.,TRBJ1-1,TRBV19,TGTGCCAGTAGGGACAGGGGGCGCACTGAAGCTTTCTTT,CASRDRGRTEAFF
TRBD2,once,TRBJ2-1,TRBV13,TGTGCCACCGTAGATCGTAGCGGGGAATTCAATGAGCAGTTCTTC,CATVDRSGEFNEQFF
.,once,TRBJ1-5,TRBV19,TGTGCCAGTAGTATAGGGAGAAATCAGCCCCAGCATTTT,CASSIGRNQPQHF
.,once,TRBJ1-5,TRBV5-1,TGCGCCAGCAGCTTCTTAGGGGATCAGCCCCAGCATTTT,CASSFLGDQPQHF
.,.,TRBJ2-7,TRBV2,TGTGCCAGCAGTGTCGGGGGCTACGAGCAGTACTTC,CASSVGGYEQYF
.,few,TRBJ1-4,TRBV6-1,TGTGTCCCCCAGTGGTGCGGAATGCCTGAAAAACTGTTTTTT,CVPQWCGMPEKLFF
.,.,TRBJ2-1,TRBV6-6,TGTGCCAGCAGTTACTACCAGATCGGGACACGCAGTGAGCAGTTCTTC,CASSYYQIGTRSEQFF
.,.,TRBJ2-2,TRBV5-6,TGTGCCAGCAGCGGCTACAGGGAGAACACCGGGGAGCTGTTTTTT,CASSGYRENTGELFF
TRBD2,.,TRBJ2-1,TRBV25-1,TGTGCCAGCAGTGAGACTAGCGGGAGTCTCAATGAGCAGTTCTTC,CASSETSGSLNEQFF